This T cell receptor beta chain was identified during a study of T cell changes during pregnancy in multiple sclerosis (dated by TCRdb to about 2019). A note on the overall study: Changes in the T cell repertoire over the course of pregnancy were examined in this study in women with multiple sclerosis.

A remark on this clone: It has no known antigen specificity. The sample holds no much larger clone one base away, and base qualities are not on file.

The method behind the library was the immunoSEQ multiplex PCR assay. TCRdb carries this immuneACCESS record with in-frame sequences only. Its versions omit some clonotypes, under half of them owing to an unresolved V gene in the studies checked, with the rest unexplained. The sample table holds tens of thousands of clones, of which 90% were seen once. The ten largest clones represent under 0.75% of the sample. The sequences come from CD4+ T cells from peripheral blood mononuclear cells, collected before pregnancy. This sequence originates from a female donor with multiple sclerosis, enrolled in a pregnancy study.

DNA sequence: TGTGCCAGCAGCTTGTCACAGGGTGGGGGCAATGAGCAGTTCTTC. This codes for CASSLSQGGGNEQFF. The chain joins TRBV7-9 to TRBJ2-1; the D gene is possibly TRBD1, with 6 bases matching. V was cut back by 3 bases and J by 6 bases, leaving a gap of 15 bases between them. From the cysteine up to the phenylalanine, the CDR3 has a length of 15 residues. Left in the record is the CDR3 DNA by itself, 45 bases read in frame from the first base. CDR1 SEHNR and CDR2 FQNEAQ are derived from the germline V gene (reference sequence).